Each of the 25 T cell receptor beta chains below was sequenced from the same sample in a study of monozygotic twins with inflammatory bowel disease. TCRdb reprocessed the 5' RACE reads and stores each CDR3 protein as one record, lacking DNA. The sample data list about 160,000 distinct CDR3 sequences. Sequencing was performed on blood. The receptors derive from a human donor with ulcerative colitis or Crohn's disease, or a healthy co-twin of an affected twin (not recorded which).

V is TRBV7-9 and J is TRBJ2-1; TCRdb selects TRBD1, and the lack of DNA leaves this call unchecked. CDR1 and CDR2 from the germline V gene are SEHNR and FQNEAQ (reference sequence). The CDR3 covers 15 residues. CDR3 protein: CASSSTQGGVGEQFF. The full variable domain, completed using reference TRBV7-9 and TRBJ2-1, is DTGVSQNPRHKITKRGQNVTFRCDPISEHNRLYWYRQTLGQGPEFLTYFQNEAQLEKSRLLSDRFSAERPKGSFSTLEIQRTEQGDSAMYLCASSSTQGGVGEQFFGPGTRLTVL.

The chain joins TRBV7-6 to TRBJ1-1. Germline V CDR1 and CDR2: SGHVS, FNYEAQ. The CDR3 covers 13 residues. Here the CDR3 reads CASSLVPLDEAFF.

Frequency places this clonotype as medium-sized (0.01 to 0.1%). This chain connects TRBV20-1 to TRBJ2-7; checking the TCRdb D call of TRBD2 is not possible without DNA. Germline CDR1 is DFQATT and CDR2 is SNEGSKA (reference sequence). This CDR3 contains 14 residues. The CDR3 here is CSARDLAGDYEQYF.

The rearrangement uses TRBV9 and TRBJ2-1; TCRdb returns TRBD1, unconfirmable since there is no DNA. The CDR3 has 13 amino acids. Germline V gene sequence: CDR1 SGDLS, CDR2 YYNGEE. This chain's CDR3 is CASSGQGAHEQFF.

The chain has TRBV20-1 and TRBJ1-3; the TCRdb call, TRBD1, lacks DNA for checking. The CDR3 loop spans 16 amino acids. Germline CDR1 and CDR2: DFQATT and SNEGSKA (reference sequence). The CDR3 is CSARDYRGADGNTIYF.

The chain couples TRBV15 to TRBJ1-2. The CDR3 has 13 amino acids. Germline loops: CDR1 LNHNV, CDR2 YYDKDF (reference sequence). CDR3 protein: CATSRSHNYGYTF.

The CDR3 sequence: CAWMEMDGTNNSPLYF. The chain employs TRBV30 and TRBJ1-6; there is no DNA to check the TCRdb D call of TRBD1. The CDR3 covers 16 residues. Germline CDR1 and CDR2: GTSNPN and SVGIG (reference sequence).

The chain uses TRBV12-3 or TRBV12-4 and TRBJ2-7; TCRdb gives TRBD2 as the D gene, but with no DNA this cannot be confirmed. The CDR3 totals 15 residues. The CDR3 protein is CASSRGLAGDYEQYF.

The chain has TRBV20-1 and TRBJ2-1; TCRdb gives TRBD2 as the D gene, but with no DNA this cannot be confirmed. The CDR3 sequence is 12 residues long. CDR1 and CDR2 (germline): DFQATT, SNEGSKA (reference sequence). CDR3 residues: CSAENSGLEQFF.

V gene TRBV20-1 combines with J gene TRBJ2-7; TCRdb proposes TRBD2, but this gene call is untestable without DNA. CDR3 length: 13 residues. Germline V gives CDR1 DFQATT, CDR2 SNEGSKA (reference sequence). Here the CDR3 reads CSARRREDYEQYF.

This rearrangement joins TRBV10-3 to TRBJ2-1. CDR1 and CDR2 from the germline V gene are ENHRY and SYGVKD. The CDR3 is made up of 21 amino acids. The CDR3: CAISESIFTDNQKSSYNEQFF.

The rearrangement links TRBV6-8 to TRBJ2-7. CDR1 is MNHGY and CDR2 is SAAAGT in the germline V gene. This CDR3 comprises 14 residues. This CDR3 is CASSLKRVLYEQYF.

The CDR3 reads CASSPGGGASIQYF. This chain uses TRBV7-2 with TRBJ2-4; TCRdb's D gene call, TRBD1, goes unchecked for lack of DNA. This CDR3 is 14 amino acids long. In germline, CDR1 is SGHTA, CDR2 FQGNSA.

The chain combines TRBV6-1 with TRBJ2-5. The CDR3 has 14 residues. CDR1 and CDR2 from the germline V gene are MNHNS and SASEGT. The CDR3 region is CASSRKVVPETQYF.

The V call is TRBV5-1, the J call TRBJ1-1; TCRdb's D call of TRBD1 is untestable without DNA. The CDR3 extends over 15 amino acids. The germline V gene has CDR1 SGHRS and CDR2 YFSETQ. The CDR3 reads CASSPRTDMNTEAFF.

The chain's CDR3 is CASSAGQNQPQHF. V usage is TRBV7-2 and J usage is TRBJ1-5; TCRdb proposes TRBD1, but this gene call is untestable without DNA. Germline lookup yields CDR1 SGHTA and CDR2 FQGNSA. CDR3 length: 13 residues.

The chain links TRBV27 to TRBJ2-5; TCRdb gives TRBD1 as the D gene, but with no DNA this cannot be confirmed. This CDR3 has 16 residues. Germline CDR1 is MNHEY and CDR2 is SMNVEV (reference sequence). CDR3 region: CASSSESPDREETQYF.

The chain recombines TRBV12-3 or TRBV12-4 with TRBJ2-2; the TCRdb D gene call, TRBD2, has no DNA to confirm it. This CDR3 region has 13 residues. CDR3 protein: CASSQTRAGELFF.

This chain links TRBV6-1 with TRBJ2-7; lacking DNA, the TRBD1 call made by TCRdb goes unchecked. Germline loops: CDR1 MNHNS, CDR2 SASEGT. The CDR3 has 14 residues. The CDR3 reads CASSQRQGGNEQYF.

The V gene is TRBV7-8, the J gene TRBJ2-7; as DNA is missing, the TRBD1 call by TCRdb cannot be tested. The CDR3 loop spans 16 amino acids. The germline CDR1 and CDR2 sequences are SGHVS and FQNEAQ. CDR3 residues: CASSLTQTGISYEQYF.

The V call is TRBV20-1, the J call TRBJ2-3; TCRdb's D call, TRBD2, is unchecked because there is no DNA. Germline values: CDR1 DFQATT, CDR2 SNEGSKA (reference sequence). This CDR3 comprises 15 residues. CDR3 sequence: CSAKTSGGITDTQYF.

The J gene is TRBJ1-1, the V gene TRBV5-1. Germline V gene data show CDR1 as SGHRS and CDR2 as YFSETQ. The CDR3 loop spans 18 amino acids. This chain's CDR3 is CASSFNGGGSRGNTEAFF.

The rearrangement links TRBV7-6 to TRBJ2-7. Germline CDR1 and CDR2: SGHVS and FNYEAQ. The CDR3 runs 11 residues. Here the CDR3 reads CASSGMNEQYF.

The chain employs TRBV12-3 or TRBV12-4 and TRBJ1-2; no DNA is available, so the TRBD1 call from TCRdb remains unchecked. The CDR3 contains 14 residues. The CDR3 loop reads CASTAGPGRMGYTF.

The CDR3 protein is CASSLNGPLGTGRMDTQYF. The chain uses TRBV11-2 and TRBJ2-3; TCRdb calls TRBD1, which cannot be checked without DNA. The germline V gene has CDR1 SGHAT and CDR2 FQNNGV. The CDR3 has 19 amino acids.